This T cell receptor beta chain emerged from a study of molecular identifiers for immune sequencing clone quantification (dated by TCRdb to about 2018). In terms of the full investigation: For a replicate experiment, RNA from around 20,000 or 99,000 naive CD8 T cells was divided into five aliquots, and four of the five aliquots were sequenced. The study was a methods study using CD8 T cells to benchmark molecular-identifier clustering-based TCR repertoire sequencing (MIDCIRS) and TCR RNA copy counting. What the work shows at the level of the full study, not this receptor alone: The naive libraries included spiked-in Jurkat TCR RNA (roughly 9 copies' worth), and this RNA is not part of the donor repertoire. Even against a background of 750,000 to 1,000,000 naive CD8 T cells, spiked-in Jurkat TCR RNA amounting to a single cell's worth was reported to be detectable. In CMV-specific effector cells, clones with more than 20 RNA copies accounted for over 97% of molecules, whereas in naive cells such clones accounted for under 1%. Without barcode sub-clustering, chimeric consensus sequences inflated TCR diversity; chimeras reached as high as 47%. Modeling indicated approximately 3.2 TCR RNA copies recovered per cell, compared with 7.5 to 10 by digital PCR, which implies a capture efficiency of approximately 30%. Highly expanded clone sizes could be underestimated because identical TCR molecules may share a barcode.

Per the germline V gene (reference sequence), DFQATT is the CDR1 and SNEGSKA is the CDR2. V gives up 3 bases and J gives up 2 bases, and the segment between their germline ends measures 11 bases. The CDR3 measures 13 amino acids from cysteine to phenylalanine. The only DNA kept is the CDR3, 39 bases in frame from the first base. Libraries of naive CD8 T cells were generated from roughly 20,000 to 1,000,000 sorted cells, with 10%, 30% or 50% of the purified RNA used. On a BD FACSAria II, naive CD8 T cells were FACS-sorted as CD8+CD4-CCR7+CD45RA+ and collected into RLT Plus buffer. Approximately 9 TCR copies' worth of Jurkat RNA were spiked into roughly 20,000-1,000,000 naive CD8 T cell samples to test detection sensitivity. Enrichment of CD8 T cells was performed with RosetteSep CD8+ T Cell Enrichment Cocktail and Ficoll-Paque, after which ACK red cell lysis was carried out. The library was prepared using PCR. Reads for this sample came from an Illumina HiSeq 4000. Preparation of bulk TCR libraries followed a previously described approach, with the TCR primers listed in Table S5. Total RNA was purified with the Qiagen AllPrep DNA/RNA kit. Before any analysis, reads coming from multiple sequencing runs of the same library were combined into one pool. As for how the authors treated the data: Reads were retained only if an exact TCR constant sequence was present, and the retained reads were trimmed to 150 nt and grouped according to their 12-nt molecular barcodes. Reads in each barcode group were sub-clustered using a 15% Levenshtein threshold, and a quality-weighted consensus sequence was built for each RNA molecule. Non-functional sequences were removed, as were lower-count sequences one edit away from another. Based on fitting two negative binomial distributions, any barcode sub-cluster with under 20% of the maximum read count was discarded. TCRdb took the public reads, trimmed them with fastp at Q25, ran MiXCR for clone calling and kept in-frame beta chains. Rows matching on CDR3 protein sequence are summarized as one entry with the most common DNA and genes. V and J calls and clone size were set by TCRdb, not the authors. Recorded for this sample are about 320,000 distinct CDR3 sequences; roughly a fifth of them occurred a single time. Approximately 0.84% of the sample is in the top ten clones.

This clonotype was counted many times. Its antigen target is currently unknown. Nothing much larger sits one base from this clone, and base qualities are not available. The sequence was collected from a human donor in good health. Some libraries in this study had Jurkat cell RNA spiked in. The rearranged chain carries TRBV20-1 and TRBJ2-7, with no reliable assignment of the D segment. Sequencing was done on a sample of naive CD8+ T cells from blood, with Jurkat cell RNA spiked in. The meaning of the sample's cell subset or site label: FACS-sorted CD8+CD4-CCR7+CD45RA+ naive T cells. This receptor has the CDR3 CSASPQLTYEQYF. The DNA is TGCAGTGCTAGCCCCCAGCTCACCTACGAGCAGTACTTC.